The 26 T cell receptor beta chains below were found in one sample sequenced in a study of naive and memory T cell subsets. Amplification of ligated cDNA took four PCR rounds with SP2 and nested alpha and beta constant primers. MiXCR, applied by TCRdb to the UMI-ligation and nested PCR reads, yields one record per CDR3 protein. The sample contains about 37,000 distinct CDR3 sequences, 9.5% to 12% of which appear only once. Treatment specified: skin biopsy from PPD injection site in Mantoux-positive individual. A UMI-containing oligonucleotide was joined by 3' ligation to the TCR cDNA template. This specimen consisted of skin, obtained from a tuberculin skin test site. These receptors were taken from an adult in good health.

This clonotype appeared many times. This CDR3 is CASSLLAGGLNQPQHF. The DNA for the CDR3 is TGTGCCAGCAGTTTATTGGCAGGGGGCCTCAATCAGCCCCAGCATTTT. The chain uses TRBV27 and TRBJ1-5; 8 bases map to TRBD1. Germline lookup yields CDR1 MNHEY and CDR2 SMNVEV (reference sequence). The CDR3 is 16 residues long. Unmatched junction bases numbered 5, after V lost 1 base and J lost 3 bases.

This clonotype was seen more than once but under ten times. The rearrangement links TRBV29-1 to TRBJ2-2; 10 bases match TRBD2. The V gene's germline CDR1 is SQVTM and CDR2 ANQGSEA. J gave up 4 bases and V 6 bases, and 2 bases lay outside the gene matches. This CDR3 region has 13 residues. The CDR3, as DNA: TGCAGCGTAGGACTAGCGGTCACCGGGGAGCTGTTTTTT. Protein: CSVGLAVTGELFF.

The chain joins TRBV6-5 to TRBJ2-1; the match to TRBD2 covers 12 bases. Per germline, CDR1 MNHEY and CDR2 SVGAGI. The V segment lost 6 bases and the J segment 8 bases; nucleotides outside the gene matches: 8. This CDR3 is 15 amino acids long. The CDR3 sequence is CASSNPSGRAYEQFF. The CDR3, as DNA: TGTGCCAGCAGCAATCCTAGCGGGAGGGCTTATGAGCAGTTCTTC.

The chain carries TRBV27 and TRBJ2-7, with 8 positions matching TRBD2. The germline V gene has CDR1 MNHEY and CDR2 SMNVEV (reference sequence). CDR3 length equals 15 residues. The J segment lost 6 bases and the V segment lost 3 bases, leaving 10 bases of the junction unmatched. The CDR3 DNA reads TGTGCCAGCAGTTTTCTTGGGACTAGGAGTCGCGAGCAGTACTTC. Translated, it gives CASSFLGTRSREQYF.

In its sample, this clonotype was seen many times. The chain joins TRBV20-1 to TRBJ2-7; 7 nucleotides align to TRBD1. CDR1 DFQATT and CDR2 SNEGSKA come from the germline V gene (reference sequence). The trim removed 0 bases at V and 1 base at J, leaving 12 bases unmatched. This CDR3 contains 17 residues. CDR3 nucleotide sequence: TGCAGTGCTAGAGATACACTAGGACAGGCCAGTTCCTACGAGCAGTACTTC. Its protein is CSARDTLGQASSYEQYF.

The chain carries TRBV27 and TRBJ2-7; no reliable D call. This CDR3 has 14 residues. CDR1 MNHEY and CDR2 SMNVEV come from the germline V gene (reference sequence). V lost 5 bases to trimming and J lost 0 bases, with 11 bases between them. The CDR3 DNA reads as TGTGCCAGCAGTCAGACCCCGAGCTCCTACGAGCAGTACTTC. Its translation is CASSQTPSSYEQYF.

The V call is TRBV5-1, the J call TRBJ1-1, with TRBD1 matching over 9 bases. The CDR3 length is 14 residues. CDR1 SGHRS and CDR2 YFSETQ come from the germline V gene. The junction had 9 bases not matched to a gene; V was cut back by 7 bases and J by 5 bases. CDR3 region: CASGQGSMDTEAFF. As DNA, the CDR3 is TGCGCCAGCGGACAGGGGTCTATGGATACTGAAGCTTTCTTT.

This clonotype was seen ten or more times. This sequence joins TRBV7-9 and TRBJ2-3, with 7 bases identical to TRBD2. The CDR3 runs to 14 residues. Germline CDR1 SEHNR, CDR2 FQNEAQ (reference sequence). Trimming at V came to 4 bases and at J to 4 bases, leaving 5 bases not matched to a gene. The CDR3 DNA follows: TGTGCCAGCAGCTCCCCGGCGGGGGCAGATACGCAGTATTTT. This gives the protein CASSSPAGADTQYF.

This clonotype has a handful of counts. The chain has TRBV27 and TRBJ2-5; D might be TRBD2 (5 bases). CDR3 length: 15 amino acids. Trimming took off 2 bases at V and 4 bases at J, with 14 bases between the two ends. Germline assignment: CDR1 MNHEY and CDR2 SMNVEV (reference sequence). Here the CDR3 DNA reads TGTGCCAGCAGTTTAAAGTCCGGGGTGGGAGAGACCCAGTACTTC. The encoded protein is CASSLKSGVGETQYF.

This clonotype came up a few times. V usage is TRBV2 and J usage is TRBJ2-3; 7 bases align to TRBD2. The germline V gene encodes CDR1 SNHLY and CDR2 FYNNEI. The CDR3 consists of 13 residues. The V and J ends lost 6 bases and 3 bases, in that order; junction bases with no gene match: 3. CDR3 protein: CASRTRGTDTQYF. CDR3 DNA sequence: TGTGCCAGCAGGACGCGGGGGACAGATACGCAGTATTTT. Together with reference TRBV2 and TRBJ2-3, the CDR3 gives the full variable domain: EPEVTQTPSHQVTQMGQEVILRCVPISNHLYFYWYRQILGQKVEFLVSFYNNEISEKSEIFDDQFSVERPDGSNFTLKIRSTKLEDSAMYFCASRTRGTDTQYFGPGTRLTVL.

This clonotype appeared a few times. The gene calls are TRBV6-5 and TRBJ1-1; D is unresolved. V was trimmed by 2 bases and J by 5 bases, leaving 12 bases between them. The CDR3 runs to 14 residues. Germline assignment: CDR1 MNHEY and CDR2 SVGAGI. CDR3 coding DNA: TGTGCCAGCAGTTACCGGGGTGGGCAGACTGAAGCTTTCTTT. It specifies CASSYRGGQTEAFF.

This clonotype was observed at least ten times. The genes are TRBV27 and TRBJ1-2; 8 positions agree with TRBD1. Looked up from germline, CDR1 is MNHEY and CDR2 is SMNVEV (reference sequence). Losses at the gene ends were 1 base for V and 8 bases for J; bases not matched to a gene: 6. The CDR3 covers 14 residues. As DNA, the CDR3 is TGTGCCAGCAGTTTATACTCAGGGGGCAGCGGCTACACCTTC. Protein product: CASSLYSGGSGYTF.

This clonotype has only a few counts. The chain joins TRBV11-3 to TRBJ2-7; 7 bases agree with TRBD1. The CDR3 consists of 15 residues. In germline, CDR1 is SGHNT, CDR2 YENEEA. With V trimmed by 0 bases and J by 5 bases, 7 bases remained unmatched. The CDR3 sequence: CASSLDGATGNEQYF. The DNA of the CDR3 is TGTGCCAGCAGCTTAGATGGAGCGACAGGGAACGAGCAGTACTTC.

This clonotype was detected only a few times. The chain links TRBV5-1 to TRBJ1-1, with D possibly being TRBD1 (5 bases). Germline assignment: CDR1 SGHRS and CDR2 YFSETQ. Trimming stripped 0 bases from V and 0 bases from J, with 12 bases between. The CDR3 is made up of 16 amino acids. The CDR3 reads CASSLGQNSMNTEAFF. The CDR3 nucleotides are TGCGCCAGCAGCTTGGGACAGAACTCCATGAACACTGAAGCTTTCTTT.

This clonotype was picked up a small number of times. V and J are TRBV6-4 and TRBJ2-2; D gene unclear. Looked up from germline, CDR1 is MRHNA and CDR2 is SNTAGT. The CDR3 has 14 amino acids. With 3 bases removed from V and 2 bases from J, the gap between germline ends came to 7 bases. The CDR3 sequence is CASSDKENTGELFF. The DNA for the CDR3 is TGTGCCAGCAGTGATAAGGAAAACACCGGGGAGCTGTTTTTT.

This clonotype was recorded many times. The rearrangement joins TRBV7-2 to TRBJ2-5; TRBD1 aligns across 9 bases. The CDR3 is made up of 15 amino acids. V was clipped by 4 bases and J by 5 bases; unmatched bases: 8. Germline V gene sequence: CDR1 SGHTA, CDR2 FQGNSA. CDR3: CASSSNRGRGETQYF. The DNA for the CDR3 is TGTGCCAGCAGCTCAAACAGGGGGCGGGGGGAGACCCAGTACTTC. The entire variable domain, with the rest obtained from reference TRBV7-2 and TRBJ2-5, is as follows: GAGVSQSPSNKVTEKGKDVELRCDPISGHTALYWYRQSLGQGLEFLIYFQGNSAPDKSGLPSDRFSAERTGGSVSTLTIQRTQQEDSAVYLCASSSNRGRGETQYFGPGTRLLVL.

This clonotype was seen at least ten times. The CDR3 loop is CASKGSTGELFF. The DNA of the CDR3 is TGTGCCAGCAAGGGGAGCACCGGGGAGCTGTTTTTT. This chain joins TRBV6-5 and TRBJ2-2; D may match TRBD1 or TRBD2 (5 bases each). Germline CDR1 reads MNHEY; CDR2 reads SVGAGI. Deletions cut 7 bases from V and 4 bases from J, with 7 bases between. The CDR3 consists of 12 residues.

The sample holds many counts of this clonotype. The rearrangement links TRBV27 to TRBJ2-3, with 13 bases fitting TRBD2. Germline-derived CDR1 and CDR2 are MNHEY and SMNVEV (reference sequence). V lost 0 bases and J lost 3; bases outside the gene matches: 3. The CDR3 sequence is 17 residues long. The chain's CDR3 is CASSLSGTSGVTDTQYF. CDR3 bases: TGTGCCAGCAGTTTATCCGGGACTAGCGGGGTAACAGATACGCAGTATTTT.

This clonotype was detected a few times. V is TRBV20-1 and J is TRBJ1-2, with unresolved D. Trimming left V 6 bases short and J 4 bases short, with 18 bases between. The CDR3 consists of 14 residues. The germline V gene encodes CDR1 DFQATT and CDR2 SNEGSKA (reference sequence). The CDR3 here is CSARYGSRRYGYTF. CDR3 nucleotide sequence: TGCAGTGCCAGATACGGATCAAGACGCTATGGCTACACCTTC.

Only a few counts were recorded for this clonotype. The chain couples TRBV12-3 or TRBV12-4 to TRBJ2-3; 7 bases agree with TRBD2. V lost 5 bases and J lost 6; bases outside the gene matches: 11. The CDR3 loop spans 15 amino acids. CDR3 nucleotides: TGTGCCAGCAGTGATACTACTAGGGGAGGGGATACGCAGTATTTT. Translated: CASSDTTRGGDTQYF.

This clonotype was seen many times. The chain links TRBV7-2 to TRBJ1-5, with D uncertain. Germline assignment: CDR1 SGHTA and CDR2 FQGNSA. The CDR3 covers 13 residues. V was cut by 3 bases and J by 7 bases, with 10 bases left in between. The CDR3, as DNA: TGTGCCAGCAGCTTCAATCCGGGACAGCCCCAGCATTTT. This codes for CASSFNPGQPQHF.

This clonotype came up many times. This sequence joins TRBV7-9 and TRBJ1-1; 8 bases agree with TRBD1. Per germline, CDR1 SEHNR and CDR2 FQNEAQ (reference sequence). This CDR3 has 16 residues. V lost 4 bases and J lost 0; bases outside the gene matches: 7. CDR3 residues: CASSSSTGALNTEAFF. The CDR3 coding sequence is TGTGCCAGCAGCTCCTCGACAGGGGCCCTGAACACTGAAGCTTTCTTT.

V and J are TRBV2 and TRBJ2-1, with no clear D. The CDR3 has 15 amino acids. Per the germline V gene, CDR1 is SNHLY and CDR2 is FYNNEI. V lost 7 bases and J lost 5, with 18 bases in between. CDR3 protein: CASNGPIVAHNEQFF. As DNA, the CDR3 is TGTGCCAGCAACGGACCAATAGTGGCCCACAATGAGCAGTTCTTC.

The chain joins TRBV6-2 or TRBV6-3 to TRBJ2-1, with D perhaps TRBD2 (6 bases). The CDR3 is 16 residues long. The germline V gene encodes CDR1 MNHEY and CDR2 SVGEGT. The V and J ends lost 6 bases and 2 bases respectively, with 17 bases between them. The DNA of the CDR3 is TGTGCCAGCAGCGACGGGGCGGGATGGGCCTACAATGAGCAGTTCTTC. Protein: CASSDGAGWAYNEQFF.

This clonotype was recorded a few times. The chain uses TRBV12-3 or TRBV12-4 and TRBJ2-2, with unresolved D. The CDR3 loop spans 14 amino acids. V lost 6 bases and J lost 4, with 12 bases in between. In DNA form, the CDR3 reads TGTGCCAGCAGCGCCCAGTGGTCCACCGGGGAGCTGTTTTTT. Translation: CASSAQWSTGELFF.

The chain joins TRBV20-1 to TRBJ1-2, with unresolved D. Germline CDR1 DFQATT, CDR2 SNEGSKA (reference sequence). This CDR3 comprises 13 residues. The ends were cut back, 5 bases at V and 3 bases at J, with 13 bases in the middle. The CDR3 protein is CSAGGVTHYGYTF. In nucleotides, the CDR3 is TGCAGTGCTGGTGGGGTAACCCACTATGGCTACACCTTC.